This T cell receptor (beta chain) emerged from a study of response to subunit inactivated influenza vaccine. TCRdb re-called the RT-PCR reads through MiXCR, storing one row per CDR3 protein. The table has about 520,000 distinct CDR3 sequences, approximately 24% seen once. Germline V gives CDR1 MDHEN, CDR2 SYDVKM. The ends lost 6 bases at V and 2 bases at J; junction bases unmatched: 13. This CDR3 is built from 18 residues. This clonotype was picked up a small number of times. The material was CD4+ T cells sorted from PBMCs, obtained about 5 days after vaccination. The chain couples TRBV28 to TRBJ1-5, with TRBD1 matching 10 bases. The source is a man aged 50-60 years who received an inactivated influenza vaccine. The CDR3, as DNA: TGTGCCAGCAGAACGGGACAGGGGACATTTACCGGCAATCAGCCCCAGCATTTT. Translated: CASRTGQGTFTGNQPQHF.